The 9 T cell receptor beta chains below come from one sample, sequenced in a study of T cells in Graves' hyperthyroidism and ophthalmopathy. RNA transcripts yielded amplified TCR beta CDR3 regions. First-round RT-PCR targeting the TCR CDR3 was performed with the HTBI primer set. TCRdb passed the multiplex PCR reads through MiXCR, listing each CDR3 protein once. The sample has 340,000 or so distinct CDR3 sequences, roughly 20% seen once. The sequenced sample consisted of blood. The receptors were gathered from a woman between 45 and 65 years old with Graves' hyperthyroidism.

This clonotype was found many times. The V and J genes are TRBV6-1 and TRBJ2-1; tentative D call: TRBD1 (5 bases). Germline assignment: CDR1 MNHNS and CDR2 SASEGT. The germline V and J ends were trimmed by 5 bases and 2 bases, with 16 bases remaining between them. The CDR3 extends over 16 amino acids. Here the CDR3 DNA reads TGTGCCAGCAGTTATTCAGGGCCCGAGGCCTACAATGAGCAGTTCTTC. This codes for CASSYSGPEAYNEQFF.

This clonotype was counted a few times. This chain uses TRBV7-9 with TRBJ1-1, with D possibly TRBD1 on 5 matching bases. V lost 5 bases and J lost 5, with 12 bases in between. The CDR3 sequence is 13 residues long. Germline assignment: CDR1 SEHNR and CDR2 FQNEAQ (reference sequence). CDR3 in amino acids: CASSGGTQTEAFF. The DNA for the CDR3 is TGTGCCAGCAGCGGGGGGACGCAGACTGAAGCTTTCTTT. Complete variable domain (other parts from reference TRBV7-9 and TRBJ1-1): DTGVSQNPRHKITKRGQNVTFRCDPISEHNRLYWYRQTLGQGPEFLTYFQNEAQLEKSRLLSDRFSAERPKGSFSTLEIQRTEQGDSAMYLCASSGGTQTEAFFGQGTRLTVV.

The table lists this clonotype with a few counts. The genes are TRBV19 and TRBJ2-3; D not resolved. Germline values: CDR1 LNHDA, CDR2 SQIVND (reference sequence). V was shortened by 1 base and J by 5 bases, with 7 bases between the two germline ends. The CDR3 is made up of 13 amino acids. This CDR3 is CASSIAKEDTQYF. DNA for the CDR3: TGTGCCAGTAGTATAGCGAAGGAAGATACGCAGTATTTT.

The chain recombines TRBV7-2 with TRBJ1-2; D uncertain. The CDR3 length is 14 residues. Germline V gives CDR1 SGHTA, CDR2 FQGNSA. V lost 5 bases to trimming and J lost 8 bases, with 18 bases between them. CDR3 sequence: CASSTRTGLRGYTF. The CDR3 bases are TGTGCCAGCAGCACCCGGACGGGATTGAGGGGCTACACCTTC.

J is TRBJ1-4 and V is TRBV12-3 or TRBV12-4; TRBD1 aligns across 7 bases. After removal of 2 bases from V and 2 bases from J, the junction contained 8 bases not matched to a gene. CDR3 length equals 17 residues. In DNA, the CDR3 is TGTGCCAGCAGTTTATCCGGACAGGTGTGGACTAATGAAAAACTGTTTTTT. Encoded protein: CASSLSGQVWTNEKLFF.

The chain is built from TRBV4-1 and TRBJ2-3; no firm D call. This CDR3 spans 16 amino acids. CDR1 MGHRA and CDR2 YSYEKL come from the germline V gene. V was clipped by 5 bases and J by 4 bases, with 19 bases between them. The CDR3 region has the DNA TGCGCCAGCAGCAAAAGCCAGTCCTACGAAGCAGATACGCAGTATTTT. Its translation is CASSKSQSYEADTQYF.

V and J are TRBV4-2 and TRBJ1-1, with 9 bases matching TRBD1. Germline values: CDR1 LGHNA, CDR2 YNFKEQ. The CDR3 contains 15 residues. V lost 1 base and J lost 5; bases outside the gene matches: 5. CDR3 in amino acids: CASSQVGQGGTEAFF. For the CDR3, the DNA is TGTGCCAGCAGCCAAGTGGGACAGGGAGGGACTGAAGCTTTCTTT.

In its sample, this clonotype was seen a few times. The genes are TRBV28 and TRBJ1-1; D might be TRBD1 (5 bases). V was trimmed by 2 bases and J by 6 bases, leaving 16 bases between them. The CDR3 contains 15 residues. Germline CDR1 and CDR2: MDHEN and SYDVKM. CDR3 residues: CASSLPPGQGSEAFF. The CDR3 DNA is TGTGCCAGCAGTTTACCCCCGGGGCAGGGCTCTGAAGCTTTCTTT.

This chain links TRBV29-1 with TRBJ1-1; weak D call: TRBD1 (6 bases). The germline CDR1 and CDR2 sequences are SQVTM and ANQGSEA. The CDR3 runs 14 residues. V shed 1 base and J shed 5 bases, with 14 bases lying between them. The CDR3 DNA sequence: TGCAGCGTTGAAGTGGGGACCAGGGGTACTGAAGCTTTCTTT. Protein sequence: CSVEVGTRGTEAFF.